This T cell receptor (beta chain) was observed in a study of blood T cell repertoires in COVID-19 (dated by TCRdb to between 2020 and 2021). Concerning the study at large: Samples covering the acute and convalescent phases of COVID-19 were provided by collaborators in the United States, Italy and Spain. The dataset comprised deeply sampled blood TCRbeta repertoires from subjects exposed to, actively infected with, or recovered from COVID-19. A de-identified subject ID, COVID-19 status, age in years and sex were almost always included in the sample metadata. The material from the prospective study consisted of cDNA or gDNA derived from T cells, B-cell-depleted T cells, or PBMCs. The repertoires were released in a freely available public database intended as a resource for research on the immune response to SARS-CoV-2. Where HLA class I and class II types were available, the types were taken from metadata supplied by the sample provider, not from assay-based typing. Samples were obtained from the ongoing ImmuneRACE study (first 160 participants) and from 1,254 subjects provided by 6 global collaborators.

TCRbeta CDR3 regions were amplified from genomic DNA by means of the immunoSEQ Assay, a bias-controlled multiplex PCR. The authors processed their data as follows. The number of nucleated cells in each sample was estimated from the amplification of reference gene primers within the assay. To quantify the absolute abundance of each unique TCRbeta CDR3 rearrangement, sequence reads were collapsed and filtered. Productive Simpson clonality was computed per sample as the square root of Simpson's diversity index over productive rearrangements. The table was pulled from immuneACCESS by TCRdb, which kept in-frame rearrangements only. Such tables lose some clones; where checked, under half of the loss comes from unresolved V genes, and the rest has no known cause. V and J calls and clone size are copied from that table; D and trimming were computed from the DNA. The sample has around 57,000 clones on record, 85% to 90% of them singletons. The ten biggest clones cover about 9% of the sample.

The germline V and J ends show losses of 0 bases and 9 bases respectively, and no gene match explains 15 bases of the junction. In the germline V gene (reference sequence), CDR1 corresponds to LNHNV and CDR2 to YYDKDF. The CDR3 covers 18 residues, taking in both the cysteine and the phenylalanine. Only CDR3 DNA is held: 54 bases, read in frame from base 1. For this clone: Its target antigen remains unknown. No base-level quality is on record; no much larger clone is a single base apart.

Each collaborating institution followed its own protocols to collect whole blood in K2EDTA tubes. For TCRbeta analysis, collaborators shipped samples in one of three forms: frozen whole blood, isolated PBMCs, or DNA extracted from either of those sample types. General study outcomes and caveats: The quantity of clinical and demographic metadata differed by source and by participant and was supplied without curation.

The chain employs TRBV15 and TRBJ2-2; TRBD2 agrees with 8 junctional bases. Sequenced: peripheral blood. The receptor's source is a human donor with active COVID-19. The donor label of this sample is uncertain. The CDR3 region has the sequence CATSRDRDPRGGVWELFF. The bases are TGTGCCACCAGCAGAGATCGAGATCCACGGGGGGGAGTGTGGGAGCTGTTTTTT. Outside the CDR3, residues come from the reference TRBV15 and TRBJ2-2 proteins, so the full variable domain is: DAMVIQNPRYQVTQFGKPVTLSCSQTLNHNVMYWYQQKSSQAPKLLFHYYDKDFNNEADTPDNFQSRRPNTSFCFLDIRSPGLGDTAMYLCATSRDRDPRGGVWELFFGEGSRLTVL.